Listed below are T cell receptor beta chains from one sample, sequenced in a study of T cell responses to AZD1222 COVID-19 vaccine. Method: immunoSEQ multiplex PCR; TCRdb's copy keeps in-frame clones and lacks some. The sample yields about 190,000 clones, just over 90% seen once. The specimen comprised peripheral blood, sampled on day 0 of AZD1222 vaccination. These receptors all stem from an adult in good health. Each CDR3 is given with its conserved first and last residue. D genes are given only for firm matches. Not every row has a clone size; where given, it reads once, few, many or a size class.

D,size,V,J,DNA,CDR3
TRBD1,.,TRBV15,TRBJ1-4,TGTGCCACCAGCACGACAGGGGTAGGAGAAAAACTGTTTTTT,CATSTTGVGEKLFF
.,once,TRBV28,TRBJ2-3,TGTGCCAGCACGACTCCCACAGATACGCAGTATTTT,CASTTPTDTQYF
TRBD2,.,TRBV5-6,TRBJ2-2,TGTGCCAGCAGCTTGCGGCTAGCGGGTAACACCGGGGAGCTGTTTTTT,CASSLRLAGNTGELFF
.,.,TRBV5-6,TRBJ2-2,TGTGCCAGCAGCTTGGGACCGATGAGGACCGGGGAGCTGTTTTTT,CASSLGPMRTGELFF
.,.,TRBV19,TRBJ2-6,TGTGCCAGTAGTATGATCCGCTCTGGGGCCAACGTCCTGACTTTC,CASSMIRSGANVLTF
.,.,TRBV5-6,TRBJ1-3,TGTGCCAGCAGCTTTCTTCCCGGAAACACCATATATTTT,CASSFLPGNTIYF
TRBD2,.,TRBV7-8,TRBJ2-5,TGTGCCAGCAGCCGCCCGACTAGCGGGAGGGCCAAAGAGACCCAGTACTTC,CASSRPTSGRAKETQYF
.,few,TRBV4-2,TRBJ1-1,TGTGCCAGCAGCCAAGATTTTCAGTTGGTGTACACTGAAGCTTTCTTT,CASSQDFQLVYTEAFF
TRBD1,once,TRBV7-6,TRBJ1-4,TGTGCCAGCAGCCTCGGGACAGGGCCTGAAAAACTGTTTTTT,CASSLGTGPEKLFF
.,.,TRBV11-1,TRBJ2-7,TGTGCCAGCAGTTCCGAGACAGGATGGTACGAGCAGTACTTC,CASSSETGWYEQYF
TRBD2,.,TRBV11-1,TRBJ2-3,TGTGCCAGCAGCTCATCAAGCGGGAGGGCCGCAGATACGCAGTATTTT,CASSSSSGRAADTQYF
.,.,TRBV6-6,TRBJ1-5,TGTGCCAGCAGTTCGTCCGGGGGCGGTCAGCCCCAGCATTTT,CASSSSGGGQPQHF
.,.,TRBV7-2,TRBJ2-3,TGTGCCAGCAGCTTAGCGGGGATCACAGATACGCAGTATTTT,CASSLAGITDTQYF
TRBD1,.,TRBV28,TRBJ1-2,TGTGCCAGCAGTATCACAGGGGTCAGCGGCTACACCTTC,CASSITGVSGYTF
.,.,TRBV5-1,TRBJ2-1,TGCGCCAGCAGCTTGGCAATGGATGAGCAGTTCTTC,CASSLAMDEQFF
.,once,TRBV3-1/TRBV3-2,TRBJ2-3,TGTGCCAGCAGCCAAGATCTGGGGTCTCGCACAGATACGCAGTATTTT,CASSQDLGSRTDTQYF
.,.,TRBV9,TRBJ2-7,TGTGCCAGCAGCGTCTACGGGTCCCCCTACGAGCAGTACTTC,CASSVYGSPYEQYF
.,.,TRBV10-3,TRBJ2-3,TGTGCCATCAGTGAGTCGCACGGTAGCACAGATACGCAGTATTTT,CAISESHGSTDTQYF
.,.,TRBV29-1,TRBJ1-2,TGCAGCGTTGGAGCGGAAACCTATGGCTACACCTTC,CSVGAETYGYTF
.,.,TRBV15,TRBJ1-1,TGTGCCACCAGCAGAGTCTCAGGGGCTGCGAACACTGAAGCTTTCTTT,CATSRVSGAANTEAFF
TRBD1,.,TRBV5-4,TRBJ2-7,TGTGCCAGCAGCTTGGCAGGACAGGGAGGCGAGCAGTACTTC,CASSLAGQGGEQYF
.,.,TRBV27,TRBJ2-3,TGTGCCAGCACCGACACAGATACGCAGTATTTT,CASTDTDTQYF
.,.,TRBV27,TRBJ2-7,TGTGCCAGCAGTTTGCACGGGCCCAGGTCCTACGAGCAGTACTTC,CASSLHGPRSYEQYF
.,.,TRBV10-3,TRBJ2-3,TGTGCCATCGCCACAGATACGCAGTATTTT,CAIATDTQYF
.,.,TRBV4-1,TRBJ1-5,TGCGCCAGCAGCCAAGTTACTAATCAGCCCCAGCATTTT,CASSQVTNQPQHF
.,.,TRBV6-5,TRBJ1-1,TGTGCCAGCAGTTTCCAACCGAACACTGAAGCTTTCTTT,CASSFQPNTEAFF
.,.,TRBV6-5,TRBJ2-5,TGTGCCAGCAGTTACACCCCGGGGACCCTGGAGACCCAGTACTTC,CASSYTPGTLETQYF
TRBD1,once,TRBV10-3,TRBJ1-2,TGTGCCATCCATCCCGGGACAGGGTATAGTGGCTACACCTTC,CAIHPGTGYSGYTF
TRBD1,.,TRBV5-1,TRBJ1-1,TGCGCCAGCAGCTCAGACAGGGGGCTTCACACTGAAGCTTTCTTT,CASSSDRGLHTEAFF
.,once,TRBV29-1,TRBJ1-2,TGCAGCGTTGAGAGGACAGCCCAAACTACTACCTTC,CSVERTAQTTTF